These 11 T cell receptor beta chains originate from one sample sequenced in a study of ipilimumab plus nivolumab after autologous stem cell transplantation. The repertoire was sequenced with immunoSEQ multiplex PCR; TCRdb's copy has only in-frame clones and lacks some. The profile covers 20,000 to 25,000 clones, with around four fifths appearing a single time and about a fifth taken by the ten largest. Sample: PBMCs, taken in a trial of ipilimumab plus nivolumab as post-transplant consolidation. The receptors here all came from a male donor with diffuse large B-cell lymphoma.

The chain combines TRBV9 with TRBJ2-2; 10 nucleotides line up with TRBD1. The germline gives CDR1 SGDLS, CDR2 YYNGEE. The CDR3 is made up of 15 amino acids. The junction had 3 bases not matched to a gene; V was cut back by 1 base and J by 6 bases. CDR3 in amino acids: CASSVRQGAAGELFF. CDR3 nucleotides: TGTGCCAGCAGCGTACGACAGGGGGCTGCCGGGGAGCTGTTTTTT.

There are a few counts of this clone. This rearrangement joins TRBV7-2 to TRBJ1-6; 8 bases map to TRBD1. Germline V gives CDR1 SGHTA, CDR2 FQGNSA. The CDR3 runs to 17 residues. With V trimmed by 5 bases and J by 8 bases, 14 bases remained unmatched. The CDR3 is CASSLSRTGKSHSPLHF. The CDR3 bases are TGTGCCAGCAGCCTTTCAAGGACAGGGAAGTCTCATTCACCCCTCCACTTT.

The gene calls are TRBV2 and TRBJ1-5; 9 positions agree with TRBD1. V was pared by 7 bases and J by 6 bases, with 7 bases of the junction left unmatched. The CDR3 is 14 residues long. Germline-derived CDR1 and CDR2 are SNHLY and FYNNEI. In DNA, the CDR3 is TGTGCCAGCACCCGGGACAGGGCTGGTCAGCCCCAGCATTTT. It specifies CASTRDRAGQPQHF.

The chain is built from TRBV5-1 and TRBJ2-7; 7 bases fit TRBD2. The CDR3 sequence is 14 residues long. The germline V gene has CDR1 SGHRS and CDR2 YFSETQ. The J segment lost 10 bases and the V segment lost 0 bases, leaving 10 bases of the junction unmatched. The CDR3 region has the DNA TGCGCCAGCAGCTTGGAGGGGCTAGCGGAGCCCCAGTACTTC. Its protein is CASSLEGLAEPQYF.

The chain joins TRBV6-6 to TRBJ2-2, with 12 bases that match TRBD2. Germline CDR1 reads MNHNY; CDR2 reads SVGAGI (reference sequence). The CDR3 is made up of 15 amino acids. After removal of 8 bases from V and 7 bases from J, the junction contained 8 bases not matched to a gene. For the CDR3, the DNA is TGTGCCAGCCACTCGACTAGCGGGGGAATCGGGGAGCTGTTTTTT. Its translation: CASHSTSGGIGELFF.

The chain employs TRBV6-5 and TRBJ1-5, with D unclear. The germline V and J ends were trimmed by 4 bases and 0 bases, with 7 bases remaining between them. CDR1 is MNHEY and CDR2 is SVGAGI in the germline V gene. The CDR3 has 14 residues. The CDR3 loop reads CASSSQHSNQPQHF. CDR3 sequence (DNA): TGTGCCAGCAGTTCTCAACATAGCAATCAGCCCCAGCATTTT.

The V and J genes are TRBV6-5 and TRBJ1-2; TRBD1 is a possible D gene (6 bases). V was cut by 0 bases and J by 1 base, with 9 bases left in between. Germline CDR1 reads MNHEY; CDR2 reads SVGAGI. This CDR3 contains 15 residues. CDR3 DNA sequence: TGTGCCAGCAGTTACTCAGGGGGAAGTAACTATGGCTACACCTTC. Protein product: CASSYSGGSNYGYTF.

The chain employs TRBV7-9 and TRBJ2-1; no definite D call. Trimming took 3 bases from V and 5 from J, leaving 5 bases between them. The germline gives CDR1 SEHNR, CDR2 FQNEAQ (reference sequence). This CDR3 has 12 amino acids. CDR3 residues: CASSLGNNEQFF. For the CDR3, the DNA is TGTGCCAGCAGCTTGGGTAACAATGAGCAGTTCTTC.

On this clone itself: An end of the junction differs from the germline gene, which may be a read error. The chain uses TRBV28 and TRBJ2-7; a possible D gene is TRBD2 (7 bases). From germline, CDR1 is MDHEN and CDR2 SYDVKM. The CDR3 consists of 13 residues. This chain's CDR3 is CANSRGGSYEQYF. The CDR3, as DNA: TGTGCCAACAGTAGGGGGGGCTCCTACGAGCAGTACTTC.

V is TRBV19 and J is TRBJ2-7; TRBD2 matches at 10 bases. Germline V gene sequence: CDR1 LNHDA, CDR2 SQIVND (reference sequence). The CDR3 is 13 residues long. V lost 4 bases to trimming and J lost 5 bases; unmatched junction nucleotides: 2. The CDR3 sequence is CASSNLAGDEQYF. The CDR3 region has the DNA TGTGCCAGTAGTAACCTAGCGGGGGACGAGCAGTACTTC.

J is TRBJ2-1 and V is TRBV4-3; 9 bases are shared with TRBD2. The CDR3 runs to 15 residues. Trimming at V came to 2 bases and at J to 7 bases, leaving 6 bases not matched to a gene. The germline V gene encodes CDR1 LGHNA and CDR2 YSLEER. Here the CDR3 reads CASSQPSGGQNEQFF. CDR3 nucleotide sequence: TGCGCCAGCAGCCAACCCAGCGGGGGGCAAAATGAGCAGTTCTTC.